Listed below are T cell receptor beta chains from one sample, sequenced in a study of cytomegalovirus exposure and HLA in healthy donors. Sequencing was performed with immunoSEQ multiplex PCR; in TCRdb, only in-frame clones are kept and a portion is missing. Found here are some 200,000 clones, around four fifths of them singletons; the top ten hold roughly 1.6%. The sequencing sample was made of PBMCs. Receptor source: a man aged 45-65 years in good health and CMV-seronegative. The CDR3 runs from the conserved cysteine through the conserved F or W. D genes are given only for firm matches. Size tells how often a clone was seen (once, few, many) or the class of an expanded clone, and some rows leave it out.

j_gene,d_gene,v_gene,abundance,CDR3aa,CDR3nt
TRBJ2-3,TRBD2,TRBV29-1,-,CSVPGGGTMTDTQYF,TGCAGCGTTCCCGGGGGGGGGACGATGACAGATACGCAGTATTTT
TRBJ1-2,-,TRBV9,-,CASSPPRGATGGYTF,TGTGCCAGCAGCCCCCCCCGGGGGGCAACGGGAGGCTACACCTTC
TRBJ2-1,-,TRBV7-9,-,CASRAGGISYNEQFF,TGTGCCAGCAGAGCGGGCGGGATATCTTACAATGAGCAGTTCTTC
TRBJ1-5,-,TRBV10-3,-,CAISDAQGNQPQHF,TGTGCCATCAGTGACGCCCAGGGCAATCAGCCCCAGCATTTT
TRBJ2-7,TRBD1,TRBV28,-,CASSRGQGTYEQYF,TGTGCCAGCAGTCGAGGACAGGGAACCTACGAGCAGTACTTC
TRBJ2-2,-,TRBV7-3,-,CASSSTSSGELFF,TGTGCCAGCAGCTCGACATCCTCGGGGGAGCTGTTTTTT
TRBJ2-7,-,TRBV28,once,CASSLYPWGSTYEQYF,TGTGCCAGCAGTTTATATCCTTGGGGCAGCACCTACGAGCAGTACTTC
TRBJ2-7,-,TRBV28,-,CASKVNVGPYEQYF,TGTGCCAGCAAAGTTAACGTGGGGCCGTACGAGCAGTACTTC
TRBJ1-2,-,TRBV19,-,CASRDTYDRFYGYTF,TGTGCCAGTAGAGATACCTATGACAGATTTTATGGCTACACCTTC
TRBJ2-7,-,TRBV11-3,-,CASSLSPGLPNQYF,TGTGCCAGCAGCTTATCCCCGGGACTTCCGAACCAGTACTTC
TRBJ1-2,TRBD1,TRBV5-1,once,CASSFRTGDYGYTF,TGCGCCAGCAGCTTCCGGACAGGGGACTATGGCTACACCTTC
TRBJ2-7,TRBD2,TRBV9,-,CASSNDISGSSYEQYF,TGTGCCAGCAGCAACGATATTAGCGGGAGCTCCTACGAGCAGTACTTC
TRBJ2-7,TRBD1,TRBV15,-,CATSLDRENSYEQYF,TGTGCCACCAGCCTTGACAGGGAAAACTCCTACGAGCAGTACTTC
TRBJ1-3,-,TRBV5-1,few,CASSPLGGGLSGNTIYF,TGCGCCAGCAGCCCCCTCGGGGGGGGGCTCTCTGGAAACACCATATATTTT
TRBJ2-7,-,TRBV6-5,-,CASSYGPGRSEQYF,TGTGCCAGCAGTTACGGCCCGGGGAGGAGCGAGCAGTACTTC
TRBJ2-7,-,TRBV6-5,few,CASSDGFSREQYF,TGTGCCAGCAGTGACGGGTTCTCCCGCGAGCAGTACTTC
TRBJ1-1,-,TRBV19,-,CASSIDDRRTTEAFF,TGTGCCAGTAGTATAGATGACAGGCGAACCACTGAAGCTTTCTTT
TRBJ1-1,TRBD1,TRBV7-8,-,CASSGIGGTGRTEAFF,TGTGCCAGCAGCGGTATTGGAGGGACAGGGCGAACTGAAGCTTTCTTT
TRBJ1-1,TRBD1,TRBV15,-,CATSSGISGTGEEKAFF,TGTGCCACCAGCAGTGGTATTTCCGGGACAGGGGAGGAGAAGGCTTTCTTT
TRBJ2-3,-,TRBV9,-,CASSRRVRADTQYF,TGTGCCAGCTCCCGTCGGGTCAGGGCAGATACGCAGTATTTT
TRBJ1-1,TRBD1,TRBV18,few,CASSPETGAEAFF,TGTGCCAGCTCACCCGAAACAGGGGCTGAAGCTTTCTTT
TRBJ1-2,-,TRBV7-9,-,CASTPQVTNYGYTF,TGTGCCAGCACCCCCCAGGTTACTAACTATGGCTACACCTTC
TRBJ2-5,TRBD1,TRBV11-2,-,CASSTGVPFQETQYF,TGTGCCAGCAGCACAGGGGTCCCTTTCCAAGAGACCCAGTACTTC
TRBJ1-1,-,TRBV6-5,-,CASLGADNMNTEAFF,TGTGCCAGTCTAGGGGCCGACAACATGAACACTGAAGCTTTCTTT
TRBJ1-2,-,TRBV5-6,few,CASSLGTAYGYTF,TGTGCCAGCAGCTTGGGTACAGCCTATGGCTACACCTTC
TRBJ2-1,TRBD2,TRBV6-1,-,CASSDGLREGLYEQFF,TGTGCCAGCAGTGACGGGTTGCGGGAGGGCCTCTATGAGCAGTTCTTC
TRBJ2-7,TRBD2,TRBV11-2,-,CASSFGLAGAYLQQYF,TGTGCCAGCAGCTTCGGACTAGCGGGAGCCTACCTCCAGCAGTACTTC
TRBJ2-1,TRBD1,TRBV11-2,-,CASRTGDVKYNEQFF,TGTGCCAGCAGGACAGGGGATGTAAAGTACAATGAGCAGTTCTTC
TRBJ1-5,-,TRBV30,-,CAWSVILDSSPYSNQPQHF,TGTGCCTGGAGTGTAATTCTCGACAGCAGTCCTTATAGCAATCAGCCCCAGCATTTT
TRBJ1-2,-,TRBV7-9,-,CASSLDRNFYGYTF,TGTGCCAGCAGCCTGGACAGAAACTTCTATGGCTACACCTTC
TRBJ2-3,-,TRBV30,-,CAWSGVGSDTQYF,TGTGCCTGGAGCGGGGTCGGGTCAGATACGCAGTATTTT
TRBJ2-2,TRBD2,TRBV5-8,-,CASSPTVGNFLAGGTGELFF,TGTGCCAGCAGCCCTACCGTGGGGAATTTCCTAGCGGGGGGCACCGGGGAGCTGTTTTTT
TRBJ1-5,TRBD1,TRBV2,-,CASSYRGLSNQPQHF,TGTGCCAGCAGTTACAGGGGGCTGAGCAATCAGCCCCAGCATTTT
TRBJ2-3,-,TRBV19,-,CASSGRVTDTQYF,TGTGCCAGTAGCGGGAGAGTCACAGATACGCAGTATTTT
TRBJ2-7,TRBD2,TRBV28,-,CASSRSGRASYEQYF,TGTGCCAGCAGCCGTAGCGGGAGGGCCTCTTACGAGCAGTACTTC
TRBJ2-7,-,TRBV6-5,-,CASNPRDSLPYEQYF,TGTGCCAGCAACCCAAGGGACTCCCTTCCCTACGAGCAGTACTTC
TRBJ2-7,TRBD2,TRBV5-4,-,CASSLRLAGEQYF,TGTGCCAGCAGCTTGAGATTAGCGGGCGAGCAGTACTTC
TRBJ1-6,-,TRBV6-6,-,CASRKQGLVMGSPLHF,TGTGCCAGCAGAAAGCAGGGGCTCGTTATGGGATCACCCCTCCACTTT
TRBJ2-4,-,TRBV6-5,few,CASSQGLLAKNIQYF,TGTGCCAGCAGCCAGGGACTTCTAGCCAAAAACATTCAGTACTTC
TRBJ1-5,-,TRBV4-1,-,CASSLPGPPREPQHF,TGCGCCAGCAGCCTCCCTGGGCCGCCCAGGGAGCCCCAGCATTTT
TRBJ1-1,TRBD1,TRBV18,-,CASSSIGTVDTEAFF,TGTGCCAGCTCATCAATCGGGACAGTTGACACTGAAGCTTTCTTT